This T cell receptor beta chain was retrieved from a study of blood T cell repertoires in COVID-19. Study-wide context: Samples representing acute and convalescent COVID-19 were sourced from the United States, Italy and Spain. The analysed material was cDNA or gDNA that came from T cells, B-cell-depleted T cells, or PBMCs.

In the authors' methods: It was from reference gene primer amplification that nucleated cell counts were estimated. Profiled with immunoSEQ multiplex PCR; TCRdb holds only in-frame clones, not every one. The DNA was the basis for D and trimming; V, J and clone size are from that table. The table lists more than 65,000 clones, approximately 83% of them singletons, with 5.5% to 8% in the top ten. Recruited during active infection, patients (from Seattle) were subsequently followed longitudinally. Between the trimmed V and J ends, which lost 1 base and 2 bases, there was a span of 9 bases. This CDR3 is 14 amino acids long. Germline CDR1 is LNHNV and CDR2 is YYDKDF (reference sequence).

This rearrangement joins TRBV15 to TRBJ2-7; a possible D gene is TRBD1 (5 bases). The TCR originated in a man aged 25 to 45 with COVID-19, enrolled during active disease. Sequenced sample: peripheral blood. For the CDR3, the DNA is TGTGCCACCAGCAGAGCTGGACAAGCCTACGAGCAGTACTTC. Amino acid sequence: CATSRAGQAYEQYF.